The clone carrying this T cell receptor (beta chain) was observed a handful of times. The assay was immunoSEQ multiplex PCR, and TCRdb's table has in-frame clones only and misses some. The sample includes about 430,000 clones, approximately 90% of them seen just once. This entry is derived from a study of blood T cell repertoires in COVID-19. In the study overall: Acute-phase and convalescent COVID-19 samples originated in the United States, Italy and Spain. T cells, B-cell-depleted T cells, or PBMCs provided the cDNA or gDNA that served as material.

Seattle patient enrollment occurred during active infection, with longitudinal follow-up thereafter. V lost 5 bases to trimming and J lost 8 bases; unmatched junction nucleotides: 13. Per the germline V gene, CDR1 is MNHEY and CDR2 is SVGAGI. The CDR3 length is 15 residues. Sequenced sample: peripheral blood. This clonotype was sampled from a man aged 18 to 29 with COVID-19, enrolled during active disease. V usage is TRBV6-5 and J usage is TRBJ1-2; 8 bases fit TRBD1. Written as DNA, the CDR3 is TGTGCCAGCAGTAATTCCCCAACAGGGGGAAGGGGCTACACCTTC. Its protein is CASSNSPTGGRGYTF.